This entry is about one T cell receptor (beta chain). Antigen unknown. This entry comes from a study of tumor-infiltrating lymphocytes in localized non-small cell lung cancer. Notes on the study in general: Tumor T-cell fraction from TCR sequencing was not associated with recurrence-free survival (p = 0.61).

Generated by immunoSEQ multiplex PCR, the TCRdb table keeps only in-frame clones and is missing some. The table includes approximately 17,000 clones, roughly 69% detected once. This CDR3 spans 16 amino acids. Trimming shortened V by 5 bases and J by 0 bases, and 15 bases separated the two germline ends. Germline V gives CDR1 SGHNT, CDR2 YENEEA. The source of this sequence is a human donor with non-small cell lung cancer. The rearrangement links TRBV11-3 to TRBJ2-3; no reliable D call. The sample comprised lung tumor tissue. The CDR3 protein is CASSDPSGLSTDTQYF. In DNA, the CDR3 is TGTGCCAGCAGCGATCCTTCGGGCCTAAGCACAGATACGCAGTATTTT.